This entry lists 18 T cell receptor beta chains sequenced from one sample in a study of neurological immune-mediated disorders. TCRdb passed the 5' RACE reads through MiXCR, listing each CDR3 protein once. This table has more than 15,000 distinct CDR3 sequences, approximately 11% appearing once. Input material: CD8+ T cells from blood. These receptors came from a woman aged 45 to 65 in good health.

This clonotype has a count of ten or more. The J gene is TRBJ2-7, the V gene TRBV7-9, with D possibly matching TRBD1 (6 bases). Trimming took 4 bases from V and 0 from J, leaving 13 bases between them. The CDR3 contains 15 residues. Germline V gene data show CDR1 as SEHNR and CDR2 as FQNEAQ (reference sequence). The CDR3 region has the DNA TGTGCCAGCAGCTACAGGGTAGGGACCTCCTACGAGCAGTACTTC. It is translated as CASSYRVGTSYEQYF.

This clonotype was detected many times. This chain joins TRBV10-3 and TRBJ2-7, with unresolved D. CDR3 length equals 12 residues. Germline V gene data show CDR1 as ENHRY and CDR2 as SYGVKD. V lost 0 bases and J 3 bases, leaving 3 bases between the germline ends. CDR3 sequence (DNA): TGTGCCATCAGTGAGTCTAACTACGAGCAGTACTTC. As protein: CAISESNYEQYF.

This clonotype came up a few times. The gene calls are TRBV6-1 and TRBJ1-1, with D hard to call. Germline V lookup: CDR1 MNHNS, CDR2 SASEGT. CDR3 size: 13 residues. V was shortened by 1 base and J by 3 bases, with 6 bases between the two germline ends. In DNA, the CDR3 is TGTGCCAGCAGTGAAGGGGAGTACACTGAAGCTTTCTTT. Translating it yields CASSEGEYTEAFF.

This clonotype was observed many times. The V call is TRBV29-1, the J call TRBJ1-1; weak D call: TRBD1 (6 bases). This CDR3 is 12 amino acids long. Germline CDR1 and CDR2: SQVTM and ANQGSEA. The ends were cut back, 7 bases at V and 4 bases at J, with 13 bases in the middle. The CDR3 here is CSARQEPTEAFF. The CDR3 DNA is TGCAGCGCTAGACAGGAACCCACTGAAGCTTTCTTT.

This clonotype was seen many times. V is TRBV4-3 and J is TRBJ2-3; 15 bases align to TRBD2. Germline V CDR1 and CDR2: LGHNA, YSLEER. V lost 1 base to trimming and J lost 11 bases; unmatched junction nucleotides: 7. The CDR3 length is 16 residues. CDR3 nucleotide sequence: TGCGCCAGCAGCCAAGGGACTAGCGGGAGGGCCCGGGGGCAGTATTTT. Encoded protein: CASSQGTSGRARGQYF.

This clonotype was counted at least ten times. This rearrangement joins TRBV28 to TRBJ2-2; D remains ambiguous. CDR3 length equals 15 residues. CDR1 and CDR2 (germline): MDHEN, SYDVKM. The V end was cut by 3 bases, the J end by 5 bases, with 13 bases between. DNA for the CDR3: TGTGCCAGCAGTTTCTCGAGCCGACGGACCGGGGAGCTGTTTTTT. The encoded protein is CASSFSSRRTGELFF.

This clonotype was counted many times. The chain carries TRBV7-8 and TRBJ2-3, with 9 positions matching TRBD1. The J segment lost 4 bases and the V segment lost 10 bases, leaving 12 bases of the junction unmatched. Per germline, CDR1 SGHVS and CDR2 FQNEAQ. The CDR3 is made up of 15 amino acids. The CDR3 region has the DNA TGTGCCACCCTCCCAAGGGACAGGGCTTCAGATACGCAGTATTTT. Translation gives CATLPRDRASDTQYF. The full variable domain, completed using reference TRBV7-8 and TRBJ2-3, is GAGVSQSPRYKVAKRGQDVALRCDPISGHVSLFWYQQALGQGPEFLTYFQNEAQLDKSGLPSDRFFAERPEGSVSTLKIQRTQQEDSAVYLCATLPRDRASDTQYFGPGTRLTVL.

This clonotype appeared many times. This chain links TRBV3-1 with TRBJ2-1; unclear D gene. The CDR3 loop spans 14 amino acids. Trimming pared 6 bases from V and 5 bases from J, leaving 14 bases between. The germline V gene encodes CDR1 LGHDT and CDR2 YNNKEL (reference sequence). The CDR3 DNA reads TGTGCCAGCAGTCAGTGGCGGATAAACAATGAGCAGTTCTTC. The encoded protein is CASSQWRINNEQFF.

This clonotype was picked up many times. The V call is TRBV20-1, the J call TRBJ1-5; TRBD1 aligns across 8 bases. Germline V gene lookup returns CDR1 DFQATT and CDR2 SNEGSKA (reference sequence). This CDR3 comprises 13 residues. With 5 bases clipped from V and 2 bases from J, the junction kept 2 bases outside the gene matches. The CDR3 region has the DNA TGCAGTGCTTCGGGACAGGGCAATCAGCCCCAGCATTTT. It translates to CSASGQGNQPQHF.

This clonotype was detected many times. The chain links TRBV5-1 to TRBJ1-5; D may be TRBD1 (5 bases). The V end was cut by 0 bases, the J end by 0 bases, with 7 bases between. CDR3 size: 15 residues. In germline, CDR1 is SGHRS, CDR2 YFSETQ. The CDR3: CASSLEGDSNQPQHF. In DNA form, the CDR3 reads TGCGCCAGCAGCTTGGAAGGGGATAGCAATCAGCCCCAGCATTTT.

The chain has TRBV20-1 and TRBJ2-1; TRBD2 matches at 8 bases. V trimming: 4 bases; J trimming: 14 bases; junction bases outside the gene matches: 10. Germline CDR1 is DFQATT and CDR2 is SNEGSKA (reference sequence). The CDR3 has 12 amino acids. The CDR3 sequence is CSATGTSGSKFF. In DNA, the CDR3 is TGCAGTGCTACGGGGACGAGCGGGAGTAAGTTCTTC.

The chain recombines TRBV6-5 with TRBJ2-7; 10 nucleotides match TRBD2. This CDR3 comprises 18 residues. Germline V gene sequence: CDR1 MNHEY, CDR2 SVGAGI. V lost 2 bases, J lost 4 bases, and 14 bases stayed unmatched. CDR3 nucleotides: TGTGCCAGCAGTTACAGATCCCCTCAGCGGGGGGGCCTTTACGAGCAGTACTTC. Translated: CASSYRSPQRGGLYEQYF.

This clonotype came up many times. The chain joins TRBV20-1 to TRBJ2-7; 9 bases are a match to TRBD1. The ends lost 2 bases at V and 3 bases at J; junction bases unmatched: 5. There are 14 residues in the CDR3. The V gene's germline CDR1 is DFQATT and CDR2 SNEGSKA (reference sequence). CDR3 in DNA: TGCAGTGCTAGACAGGTGGGACAGGGCTACGAGCAGTACTTC. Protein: CSARQVGQGYEQYF.

The CDR3 coding sequence is TGTGCCAGCAGGACAGGGGGCAGAGAGACCCAGTACTTC. This translates into CASRTGGRETQYF. The chain is built from TRBV5-4 and TRBJ2-5; 10 nucleotides align to TRBD1. V lost 5 bases to trimming and J lost 4 bases; unmatched junction nucleotides: 2. CDR3 length: 13 residues. Per the germline V gene, CDR1 is SGHNT and CDR2 is YYREEE (reference sequence).

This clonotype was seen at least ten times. CDR3 DNA sequence: TGCAGTGCCCCCAAGCGGGGGCCCCGGGGTGAGCAGTTCTTC. Its protein is CSAPKRGPRGEQFF. This rearrangement joins TRBV20-1 to TRBJ2-1; 8 nucleotides agree with TRBD2. The CDR3 extends over 14 amino acids. Germline trimming cut 6 bases from V and 9 bases from J; bases unmatched to any gene: 13. Germline CDR1 DFQATT, CDR2 SNEGSKA (reference sequence).

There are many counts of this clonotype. CDR3 DNA sequence: TGTGCCAGCAGCGTATCGACGGGGGCCCCCAATGAGCAGTTCTTC. Translated: CASSVSTGAPNEQFF. V and J are TRBV9 and TRBJ2-1; D might be TRBD1 or TRBD2, each matching 6 bases. Germline V lookup: CDR1 SGDLS, CDR2 YYNGEE. The V and J ends lost 1 base and 6 bases respectively, with 14 bases between them. The CDR3 consists of 15 residues. Full variable domain (remainder filled in from reference TRBV9 and TRBJ2-1): DSGVTQTPKHLITATGQRVTLRCSPRSGDLSVYWYQQSLDQGLQFLIQYYNGEERAKGNILERFSAQQFPDLHSELNLSSLELGDSALYFCASSVSTGAPNEQFFGPGTRLTVL.

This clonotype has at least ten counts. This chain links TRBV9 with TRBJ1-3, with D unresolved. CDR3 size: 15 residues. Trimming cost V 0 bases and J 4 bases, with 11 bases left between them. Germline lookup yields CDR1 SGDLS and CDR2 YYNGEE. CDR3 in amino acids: CASSVGEGSGNTIYF. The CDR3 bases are TGTGCCAGCAGCGTAGGTGAGGGATCGGGAAACACCATATATTTT.

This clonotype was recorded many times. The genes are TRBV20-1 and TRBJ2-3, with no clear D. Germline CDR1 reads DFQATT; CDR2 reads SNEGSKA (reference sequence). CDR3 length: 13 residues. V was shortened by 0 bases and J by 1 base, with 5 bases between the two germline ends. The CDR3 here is CSARDYRTDTQYF. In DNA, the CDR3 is TGCAGTGCTAGAGACTATCGCACAGATACGCAGTATTTT.